This T cell receptor beta chain is from a study of CD8+ T cells in alopecia areata. Whole-study context: It was oral tofacitinib, at 5 to 10 mg twice daily, that treated patients received.

The V gene lost 7 bases and the J gene lost 5 bases, with 11 bases spanning the gap. Germline values: CDR1 SQVTM, CDR2 ANQGSEA. The CDR3 spans 12 residues. This clone was seen a few times. Isolated RNA was reverse transcribed into cDNA used as the sequencing template. Clones were read by immunoSEQ multiplex PCR, and TCRdb kept only the in-frame ones, dropping some. Of about 140,000 clones listed, approximately 51% are singletons. This specimen consisted of CD4+ T cells sorted from blood, obtained at week 0. The clonotype was recovered from a human donor with alopecia areata. V gene TRBV29-1 combines with J gene TRBJ2-2; the D is unclear. DNA of the CDR3: TGCAGCGCGGAATCAAAAACCGGGGAGCTGTTTTTT. Protein: CSAESKTGELFF.